The TCR beta chain described here comes from a study of blood T cells in healthy people across ages (dated by TCRdb to between 2015 and 2016). Notes on the research overall: In model experiments, template switching captured about one uniquely barcoded TCR beta cDNA molecule for every two T cells. To track age-related changes in TCR beta repertoire diversity, the study relied on deep sequencing normalized with unique cDNA molecular identifiers. To avoid experimental bias, donors of different ages were spread randomly across the sequencing lanes. The donors were split into four age groups: young (average around 15 years), middle-aged (about 40), aged (roughly 68) and long-lived (approximately 80). The study analyzed two additional independent replicas of 1 million unique cDNA reads from the same blood draw for two donors, one aged 18 to 30 and one aged 80 or older.

Donors were 35 to 40 systemically healthy Caucasian individuals from Russia aged about 6 to 100 years. Each donor gave approximately 9.4 milliliters of peripheral blood, drawn into EDTA-treated Vacutainer tubes. Ficoll-Paque density-gradient centrifugation was used to isolate PBMCs, with at least 7 million per sample. Total RNA was extracted from PBMCs with Trizol reagent, with at least 5.5 micrograms obtained per sample. The percentages of naive CD45RAhigh/CD27high T cells were determined by flow cytometry on a PBMC aliquot from every donor. Counted from cysteine to phenylalanine, this CDR3 has 15 amino acids. The kept DNA is CDR3 alone, 45 bases in frame from the first base. V has 5 bases trimmed and J has 4 bases trimmed; junction bases matching no gene number 8. CDR1 and CDR2 are read off the germline V gene (reference sequence) as DFQATT and SNEGSKA. The receptor library was made with 5' RACE. This sample was sequenced with an Illumina HiSeq 2500. A second PCR of roughly 6 to 11 cycles was performed with a sample-barcoded 5' primer and a J-beta primer mix. A unique molecular identifier was introduced onto each TCR beta cDNA molecule by a template-switch 5' adaptor carrying 12 random nucleotides. At least 2.5 million CDR3-containing paired-end reads were obtained from each sample. All of the RNA was converted into first-strand cDNA using the Mint cDNA synthesis kit, with a TRBC-specific oligonucleotide serving as the primer. After uracil-DNA glycosylase treatment, a first 18-cycle PCR used universal primers M1SS and BC2_uni_R on all cDNA. The authors' pipeline ran thus. Each sample was normalized by randomly selecting 1 million high-quality reads, each carrying a distinct molecular identifier. Instead of being binned into consensus sequences, reads that shared molecular identifiers were thrown out. MiTCR, with a Q25 quality threshold and the strictest error-elimination algorithm, was used for CDR3 identification, clonotype clustering and error correction. A nonparametric unseen species model using Euler transformation provided a lower-bound estimate of total TCR beta diversity. TCRdb trimmed public reads at Q25 via fastp, called clones via MiXCR and kept in-frame beta chains. One record per CDR3 amino acid sequence lists the most common genes and DNA. These V and J calls are TCRdb output, not the study's own analysis. The table for this sample lists hundreds of thousands of distinct CDR3 sequences; about 21% of them were counted only once. The ten most abundant clones make up 3.6% of the sample.

This clonotype was picked up many times. What this receptor recognizes is not known. No base quality information exists; no much larger clone differs at one position. Results the study describes overall, beyond this receptor: The CMV infection status of donors was not known, potentially confounding age-related changes in expanded clonotypes. As age increased, observed TCR beta diversity per million T cells dropped in a roughly linear way, and a significant reduction was already evident by age about 40. Because profiling used bulk unsorted PBMCs, naive and antigen-experienced compartments could not be compared conclusively. A strong correlation was found between observed TCR beta diversity and the percentage of naive T cells measured by flow cytometry. Estimates of total diversity from one million sequenced T cells were regarded as lower bounds and underestimates. The long-lived group showed more naive CD4+ T cells, fewer expanded clones and increased TCR diversity than the aged group, suggesting age selection.

The source is a man aged 65 to 79 in good health. This chain joins TRBV20-1 to TRBJ2-5; TRBD2 lines up with 12 middle nucleotides. The specimen was blood. The DNA reads TGCAGTGCTCAAAGACTAGCGGGAGATGGAGAGACCCAGTACTTC. Its product reads: CSAQRLAGDGETQYF.